This T cell receptor (beta chain) comes out of a study of long-term antiretroviral therapy in people with HIV. Findings and caveats of the study: Every time point showed a repertoire led by clones expanded before ART.

This was the immunoSEQ v3.0 assay at survey level. Using immunoSEQ multiplex PCR, the repertoire was profiled, and TCRdb retains in-frame clones only, with some absent. The sample shows 8,000 to 10,000 clones, 81% of them seen only once. A note on this clone: Its antigen is undetermined.

Trimming left V 2 bases short and J 0 bases short, with 7 bases between. Germline V gene lookup returns CDR1 KGHSH and CDR2 LQKENI. There are 14 residues in the CDR3. The J gene is TRBJ2-5, the V gene TRBV18; no definite D call. The sequencing here drew on unsorted PBMCs, taken 0.7 years after starting antiretroviral therapy. This clonotype was sampled from a man in his forties with HIV. CDR3 bases: TGTGCCAGCTCACCAAACGCCCACCAAGAGACCCAGTACTTC. It is translated as CASSPNAHQETQYF.